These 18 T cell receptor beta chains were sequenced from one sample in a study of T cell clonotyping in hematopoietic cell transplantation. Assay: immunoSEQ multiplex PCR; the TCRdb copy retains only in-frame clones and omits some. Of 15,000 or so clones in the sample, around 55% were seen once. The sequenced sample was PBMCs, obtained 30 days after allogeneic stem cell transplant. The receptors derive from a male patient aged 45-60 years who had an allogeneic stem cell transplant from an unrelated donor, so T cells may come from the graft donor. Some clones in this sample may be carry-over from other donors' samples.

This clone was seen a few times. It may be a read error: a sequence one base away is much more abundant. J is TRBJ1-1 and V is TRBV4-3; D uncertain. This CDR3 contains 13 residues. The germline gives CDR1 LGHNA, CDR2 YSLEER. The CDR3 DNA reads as TGCGCCAACAGCCAAGAGGCGGAAACCGAAGCTTTCTTT. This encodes CANSQEAETEAFF.

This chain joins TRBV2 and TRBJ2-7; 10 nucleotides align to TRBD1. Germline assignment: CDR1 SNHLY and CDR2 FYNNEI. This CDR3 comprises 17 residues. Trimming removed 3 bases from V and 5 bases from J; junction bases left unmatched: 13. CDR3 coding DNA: TGTGCCAGCAGTGATTTTTCGTCGGGACAGGGGCTGAACGAGCAGTACTTC. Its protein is CASSDFSSGQGLNEQYF.

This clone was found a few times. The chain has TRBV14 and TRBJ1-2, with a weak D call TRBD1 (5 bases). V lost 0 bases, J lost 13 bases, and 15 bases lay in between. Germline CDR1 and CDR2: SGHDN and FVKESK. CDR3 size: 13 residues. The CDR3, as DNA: TGTGCCAGCAGCCAAGATTATAGAACAGGACTCACCTTC. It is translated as CASSQDYRTGLTF.

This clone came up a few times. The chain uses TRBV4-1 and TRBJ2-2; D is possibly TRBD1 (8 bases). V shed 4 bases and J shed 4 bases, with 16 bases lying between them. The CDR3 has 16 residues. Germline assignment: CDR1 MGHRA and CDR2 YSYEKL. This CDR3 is CASSPRGRERTGELFF. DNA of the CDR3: TGCGCCAGCAGCCCCAGGGGGCGGGAGCGCACCGGGGAGCTGTTTTTT.

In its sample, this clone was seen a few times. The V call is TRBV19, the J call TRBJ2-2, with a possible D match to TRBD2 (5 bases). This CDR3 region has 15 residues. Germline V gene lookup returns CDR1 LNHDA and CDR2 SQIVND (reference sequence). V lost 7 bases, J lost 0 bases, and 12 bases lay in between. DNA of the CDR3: TGTGCCAGTACCACGGCGGGTGCGAACACCGGGGAGCTGTTTTTT. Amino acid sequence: CASTTAGANTGELFF. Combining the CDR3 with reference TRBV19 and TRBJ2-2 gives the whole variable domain DGGITQSPKYLFRKEGQNVTLSCEQNLNHDAMYWYRQDPGQGLRLIYYSQIVNDFQKGDIAEGYSVSREKKESFPLTVTSAQKNPTAFYLCASTTAGANTGELFFGEGSRLTVL.

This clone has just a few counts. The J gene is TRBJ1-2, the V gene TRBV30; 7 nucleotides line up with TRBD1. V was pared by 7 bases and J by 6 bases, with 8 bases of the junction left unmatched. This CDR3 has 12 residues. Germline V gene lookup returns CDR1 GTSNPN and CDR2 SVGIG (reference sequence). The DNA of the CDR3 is TGTGCCTCGCCGGGGCAGGGGGATGGCTACACCTTC. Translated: CASPGQGDGYTF.

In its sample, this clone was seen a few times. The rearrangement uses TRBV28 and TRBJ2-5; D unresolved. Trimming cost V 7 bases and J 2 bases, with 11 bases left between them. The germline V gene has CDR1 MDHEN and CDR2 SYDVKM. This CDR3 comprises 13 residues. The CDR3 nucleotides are TGTGCCAGCAACCCACAGTATCAAGAGACCCAGTACTTC. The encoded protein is CASNPQYQETQYF.

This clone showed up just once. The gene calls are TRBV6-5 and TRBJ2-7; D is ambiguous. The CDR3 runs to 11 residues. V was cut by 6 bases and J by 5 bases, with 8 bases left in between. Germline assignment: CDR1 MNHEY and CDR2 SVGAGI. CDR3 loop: CASRSYDEQYF. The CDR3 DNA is TGTGCCAGCAGATCCTACGACGAGCAGTACTTC.

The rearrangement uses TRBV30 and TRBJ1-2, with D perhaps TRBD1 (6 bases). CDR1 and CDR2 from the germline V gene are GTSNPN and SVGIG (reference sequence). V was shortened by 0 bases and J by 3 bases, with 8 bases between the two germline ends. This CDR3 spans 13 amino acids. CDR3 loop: CAWSVQGYYGYTF. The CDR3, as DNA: TGTGCCTGGAGTGTACAGGGCTACTATGGCTACACCTTC.

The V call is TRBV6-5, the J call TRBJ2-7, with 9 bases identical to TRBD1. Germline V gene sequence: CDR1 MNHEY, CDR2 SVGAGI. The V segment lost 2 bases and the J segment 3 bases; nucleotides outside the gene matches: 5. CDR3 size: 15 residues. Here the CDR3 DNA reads TGTGCCAGCAGTTACGGGGGGACAGGGAGCTACGAGCAGTACTTC. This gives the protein CASSYGGTGSYEQYF.

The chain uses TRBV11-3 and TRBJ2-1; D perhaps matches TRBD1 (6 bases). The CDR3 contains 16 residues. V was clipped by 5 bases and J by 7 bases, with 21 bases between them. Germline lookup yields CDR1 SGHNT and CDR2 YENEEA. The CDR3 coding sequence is TGTGCCAGCAGCCTACTGGGGGCCGGTTCGTGGAATGAGCAGTTCTTC. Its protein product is CASSLLGAGSWNEQFF. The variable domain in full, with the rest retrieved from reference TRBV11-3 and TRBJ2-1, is EAGVVQSPRYKIIEKKQPVAFWCNPISGHNTLYWYLQNLGQGPELLIRYENEEAVDDSQLPKDRFSAERLKGVDSTLKIQPAELGDSAVYLCASSLLGAGSWNEQFFGPGTRLTVL.

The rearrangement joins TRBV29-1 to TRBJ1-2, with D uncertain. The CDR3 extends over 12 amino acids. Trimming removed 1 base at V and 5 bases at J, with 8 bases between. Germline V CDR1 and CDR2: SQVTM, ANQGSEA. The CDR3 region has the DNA TGCAGCGTTGAAGGGGTGGGATATGGCTACACCTTC. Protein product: CSVEGVGYGYTF.

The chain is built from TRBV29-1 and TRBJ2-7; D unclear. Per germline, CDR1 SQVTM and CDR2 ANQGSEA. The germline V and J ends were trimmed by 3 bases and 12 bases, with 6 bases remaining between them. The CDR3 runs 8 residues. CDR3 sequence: CSVDGGYF. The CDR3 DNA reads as TGCAGCGTTGATGGCGGGTACTTC.

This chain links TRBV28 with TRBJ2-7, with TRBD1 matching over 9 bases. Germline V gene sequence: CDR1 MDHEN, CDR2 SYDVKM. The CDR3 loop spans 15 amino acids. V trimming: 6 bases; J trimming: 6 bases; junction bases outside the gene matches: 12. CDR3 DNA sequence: TGTGCCAGCAGGACGACCGGGACAGGGCGGTTCGAGCAGTACTTC. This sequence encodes CASRTTGTGRFEQYF.

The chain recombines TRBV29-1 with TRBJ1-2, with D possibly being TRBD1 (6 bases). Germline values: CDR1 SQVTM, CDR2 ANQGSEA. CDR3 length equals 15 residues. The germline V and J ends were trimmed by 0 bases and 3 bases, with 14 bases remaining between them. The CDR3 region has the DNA TGCAGCGTTGAAGAGTCCCAGGGGAAAGACTATGGCTACACCTTC. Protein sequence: CSVEESQGKDYGYTF.

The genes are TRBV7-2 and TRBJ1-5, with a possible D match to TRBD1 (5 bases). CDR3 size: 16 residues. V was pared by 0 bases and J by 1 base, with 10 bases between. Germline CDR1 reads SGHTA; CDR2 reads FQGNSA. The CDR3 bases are TGTGCCAGCAGCTTAGCTACAGGACGAAGCAATCAGCCCCAGCATTTT. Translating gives CASSLATGRSNQPQHF.

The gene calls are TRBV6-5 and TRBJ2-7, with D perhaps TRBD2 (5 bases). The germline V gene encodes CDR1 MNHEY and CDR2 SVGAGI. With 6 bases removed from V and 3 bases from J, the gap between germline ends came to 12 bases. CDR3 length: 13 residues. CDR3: CASRAHGVYEQYF. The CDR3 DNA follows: TGTGCCAGCAGGGCCCACGGGGTCTACGAGCAGTACTTC.

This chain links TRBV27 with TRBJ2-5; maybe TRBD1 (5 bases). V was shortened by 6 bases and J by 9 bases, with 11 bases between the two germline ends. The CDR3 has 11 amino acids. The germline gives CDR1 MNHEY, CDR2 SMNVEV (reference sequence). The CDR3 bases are TGTGCCAGCAGGACGGAAGGGGCCCAGTACTTC. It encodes CASRTEGAQYF.